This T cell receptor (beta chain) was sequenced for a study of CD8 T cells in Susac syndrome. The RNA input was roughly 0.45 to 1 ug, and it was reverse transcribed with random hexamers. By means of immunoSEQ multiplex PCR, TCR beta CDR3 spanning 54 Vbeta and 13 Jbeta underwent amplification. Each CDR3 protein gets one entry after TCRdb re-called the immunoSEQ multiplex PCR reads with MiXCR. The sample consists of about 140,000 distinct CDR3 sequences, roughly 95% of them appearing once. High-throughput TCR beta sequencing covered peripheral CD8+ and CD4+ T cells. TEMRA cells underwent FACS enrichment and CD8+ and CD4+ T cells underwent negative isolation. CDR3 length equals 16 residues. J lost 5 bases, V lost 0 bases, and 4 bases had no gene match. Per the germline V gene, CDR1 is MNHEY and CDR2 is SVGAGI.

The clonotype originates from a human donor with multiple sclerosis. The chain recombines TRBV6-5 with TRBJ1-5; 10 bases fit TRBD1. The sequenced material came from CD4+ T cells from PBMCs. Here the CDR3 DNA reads TGTGCCAGCAGTTACTCAGGGACAGGGGTGGATCAGCCCCAGCATTTT. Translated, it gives CASSYSGTGVDQPQHF.